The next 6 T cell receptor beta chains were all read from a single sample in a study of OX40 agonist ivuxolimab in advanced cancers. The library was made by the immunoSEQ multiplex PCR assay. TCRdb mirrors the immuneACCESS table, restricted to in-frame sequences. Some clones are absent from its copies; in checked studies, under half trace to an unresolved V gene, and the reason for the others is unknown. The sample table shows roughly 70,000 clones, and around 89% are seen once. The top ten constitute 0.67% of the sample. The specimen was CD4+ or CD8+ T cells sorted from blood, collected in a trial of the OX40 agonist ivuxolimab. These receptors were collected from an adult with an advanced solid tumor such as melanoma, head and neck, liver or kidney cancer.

Here the CDR3 reads CASSPRLAGFNEQFF. Here the CDR3 DNA reads TGTGCCAGCTCCCCCAGACTAGCGGGCTTTAATGAGCAGTTCTTC. The chain has TRBV18 and TRBJ2-1; TRBD2 matches 10 bases. The V gene end was trimmed by 6 bases and the J gene end by 7 bases; junction bases not matched to a gene: 9. The CDR3 consists of 15 residues. Germline assignment: CDR1 KGHSH and CDR2 LQKENI.

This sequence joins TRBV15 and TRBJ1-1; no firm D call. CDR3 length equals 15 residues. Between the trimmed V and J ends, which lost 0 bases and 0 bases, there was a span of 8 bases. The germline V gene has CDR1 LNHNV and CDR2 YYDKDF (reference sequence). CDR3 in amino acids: CATSRDRRLNTEAFF. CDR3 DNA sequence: TGTGCCACCAGCAGAGATAGGAGACTGAACACTGAAGCTTTCTTT.

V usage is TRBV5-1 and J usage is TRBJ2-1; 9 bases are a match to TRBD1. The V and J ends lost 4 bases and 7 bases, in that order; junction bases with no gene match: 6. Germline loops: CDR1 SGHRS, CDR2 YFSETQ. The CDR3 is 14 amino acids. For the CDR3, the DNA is TGCGCCAGCAGCCCTTCACAGGGGGCGAATGAGCAGTTCTTC. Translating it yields CASSPSQGANEQFF.

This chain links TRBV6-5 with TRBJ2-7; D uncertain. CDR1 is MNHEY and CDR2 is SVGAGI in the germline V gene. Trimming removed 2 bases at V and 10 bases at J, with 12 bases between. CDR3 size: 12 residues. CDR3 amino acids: CASSYVGDLQYF. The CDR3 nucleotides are TGTGCCAGCAGTTACGTCGGAGACCTACAGTACTTC.

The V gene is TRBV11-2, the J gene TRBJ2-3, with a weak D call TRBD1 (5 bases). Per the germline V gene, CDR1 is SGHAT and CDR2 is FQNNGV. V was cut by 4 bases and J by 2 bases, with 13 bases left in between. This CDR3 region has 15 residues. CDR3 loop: CASSYQGIITDTQYF. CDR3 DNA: TGTGCCAGCAGCTATCAGGGAATTATCACAGATACGCAGTATTTT.

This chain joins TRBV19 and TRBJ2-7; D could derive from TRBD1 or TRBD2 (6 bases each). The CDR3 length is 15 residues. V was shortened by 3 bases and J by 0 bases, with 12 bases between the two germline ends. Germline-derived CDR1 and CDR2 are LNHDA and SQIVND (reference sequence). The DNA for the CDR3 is TGTGCCAGTAGTATTAGAGGGGGGAGCTCCTACGAGCAGTACTTC. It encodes CASSIRGGSSYEQYF. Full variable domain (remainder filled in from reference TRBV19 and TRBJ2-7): DGGITQSPKYLFRKEGQNVTLSCEQNLNHDAMYWYRQDPGQGLRLIYYSQIVNDFQKGDIAEGYSVSREKKESFPLTVTSAQKNPTAFYLCASSIRGGSSYEQYFGPGTRLTVT.